Listed below are T cell receptor beta chains from one sample, sequenced in a study of T cell repertoires in cytomegalovirus infection. Antigen specificity for these receptors is unknown. TCRdb fed the reads into MiXCR, producing one record per CDR3 protein. The repertoire holds fewer than 950,000 distinct CDR3 sequences, with approximately 32% as singletons. The material was cultured CD8+ T cells from PBMCs, obtained from culture after CMV antigen stimulation. All receptors come from a human donor in good health (CMV status not recorded). Some clones in this sample may be carry-over from other donors' samples. The conserved cysteine and the conserved F or W are not part of the CDR3 here.

>TRBJ2-5|TRBV7-6
ASTRLAGDETQY
>TRBJ2-3|TRBV4-2
ASSQTSGGVLDTQY
>TRBJ2-1|TRBV7-9
ASSLGLRQQQF
>TRBJ2-5|TRBV7-8
ASCRIAGAQETQY
>TRBJ1-1|TRBV7-6
ASSLGHGGSTEAF
>TRBJ1-2|TRBV12-5
ASGIQGEIYGYT
>TRBJ2-3|TRBV12-3/TRBV12-4
ASSLGRYPGTDTQY
>TRBJ2-5|TRBV5-6
ASSLLRGTGWETQY
>TRBJ1-2|TRBV9
ASSPREALGYT
>TRBJ2-1|TRBV7-3
ASSLTTGLVNEQF
>TRBJ2-1|TRBV19
ASGDRSYNEQF
>TRBJ1-2|TRBV27
ASSTPGGLYGYT
>TRBJ1-3|TRBV20-1
SARSRNSGNTIY
>TRBJ1-5|TRBV6-6
ASSEGQAFNQPQH
>TRBJ1-1|TRBV12-3/TRBV12-4
ASSLDRSLTEAF
>TRBJ2-1|TRBV19
ASSISPLGRGRRGEQF
>TRBJ2-5|TRBV7-9
ASRPPPGSRRGDQETQY
>TRBJ1-1|TRBV7-8
ASSLGGGRRTEAF
>TRBJ1-1|TRBV9
ASTPGQGTTEAF
>TRBJ1-2|TRBV6-2/TRBV6-3
ANSAGTDHYGYT
>TRBJ1-3|TRBV5-4
ASSSPGDSGNTIY
>TRBJ2-1|TRBV10-3
AISDSRNEQF
>TRBJ1-1|TRBV7-9
ASSLDFGANTEAF
>TRBJ2-7|TRBV7-9
ASSQHPEGIYEQY
>TRBJ1-4|TRBV28
ASRAGTSFNEKLF
>TRBJ1-1|TRBV9
ASSDNRGWTEAF
>TRBJ2-3|TRBV19
ASSRGRGHTDTQY
>TRBJ2-7|TRBV5-1
ASSEGQANYEQY
>TRBJ1-1|TRBV4-1
ASSPRGEGREANTEAF
>TRBJ2-2|TRBV6-2/TRBV6-3
ASSYETSGAITGELF
>TRBJ2-3|TRBV4-2
ASSRRDSHTDTQY
>TRBJ2-1|TRBV6-5
ASSSLSGGAEDEQF
>TRBJ1-2|TRBV4-3
ASSQEQNYGYT
>TRBJ1-5|TRBV7-9
ASSSGGHQPQH
>TRBJ1-5|TRBV5-1
ASSLHDRERGDQPQH
>TRBJ1-5|TRBV5-6
ASSAGRRNSNQPQH
>TRBJ2-5|TRBV6-6
ASSSADRGRETQY
>TRBJ1-2|TRBV6-2/TRBV6-3
ASSYSKTGSNGYT
>TRBJ1-2|TRBV12-3/TRBV12-4
ASSPTDSFNGYT
>TRBJ1-1|TRBV6-5
ASSYSIQNTEAF
>TRBJ2-1|TRBV29-1
SVLSGATYNEQF
>TRBJ1-3|TRBV6-2/TRBV6-3
ATVGGRGNTIY
>TRBJ2-3|TRBV2
ASVYRGSSTDTQY
>TRBJ1-2|TRBV19
ASRERLGTNYGYT
>TRBJ1-4|TRBV2
ASRRTREKLF
>TRBJ1-3|TRBV7-9
ASSLDRETGNTIY
>TRBJ2-7|TRBV18
ASSPPTSGSFEQY
>TRBJ2-5|TRBV20-1
SARPRQGRKETQY
>TRBJ1-2|TRBV19
ASSIGGGYT
>TRBJ2-1|TRBV7-9
ASSLGSGETNEQF
>TRBJ1-6|TRBV7-9
ASSFNSGSHSPLH
>TRBJ2-5|TRBV7-9
ASSFQADLLETQY
>TRBJ2-3|TRBV4-1
ASSRGLVLRDTQY
>TRBJ1-2|TRBV7-9
ASSMPPGHLYYGYT